This TCR beta chain stems from a study of a mutant IDH1 vaccine in newly diagnosed glioma. Background on the study: Investigators started vaccination 4-6 weeks after radiotherapy alone, or with temozolomide cycles. Most patients had radiochemotherapy with temozolomide before enrollment; others had one alone. Study-wide results and limits: Changes in the top peripheral T cell clonotypes seemingly had no bearing on pseudoprogression. Among patients, 93.3% showed immune responses induced by the vaccine.

The CDR3 contains 16 residues. CDR1 is MNHEY and CDR2 is SVGAGI in the germline V gene. V was cut by 2 bases and J by 0 bases, with 10 bases left in between. Assay used: immunoSEQ multiplex PCR; TCRdb lists only in-frame clones, some missing. This sample has 70,000 to 90,000 clones, with 75% to 85% found just once. As concerns this clone: The antigen remains undetermined.

Described time point: week 23, last vaccination. One vaccine dose held 300 ug of mutant IDH1 20-mer peptide and came with topical imiquimod. The source is a man aged 25 to 45 with glioma. Some clones in this sample may be carry-over from other donors' samples. The V gene is TRBV6-5, the J gene TRBJ2-2; D might be TRBD1 (5 bases). This material consisted of PBMCs, taken from a glioma patient whose treatment included an IDH1 peptide vaccine. The CDR3 here is CASSYVGRANTGELFF. CDR3 sequence (DNA): TGTGCCAGCAGTTACGTTGGCAGGGCGAACACCGGGGAGCTGTTTTTT.